This T cell receptor (beta chain) was recovered during a study of vaccination and CD4 T cells after COVID-19. Whole-study context: Investigators stimulated cells with overlapping spike peptides drawn from SARS-CoV-2, HCoV-NL63, HCoV-OC43 and HCoV-229E.

CDR1 SGHVS and CDR2 FNYEAQ come from the germline V gene. V was cut by 2 bases and J by 4 bases, with 9 bases left in between. CDR3 length: 13 residues. The Oncomine TCR Beta short-read assay sequenced DNA from cultured CD4+ T cells. TCRdb re-derived calls from the PCR reads in MiXCR, one entry per CDR3 protein. The sample has about 20,000 distinct CDR3 sequences, approximately 50% seen once. Noted treatment: roughly 10-day PBMC culture with coronavirus spike peptide pools or control peptides (ViraFEST assay). Comments on this clonotype: What it binds is unknown.

The sample here was CD4+ T cells from blood, cultured in vitro, taken before SARS-CoV-2 vaccination. The TCR comes from a human donor who had recovered from COVID-19. The V call is TRBV7-6, the J call TRBJ2-7; a possible D gene is TRBD1 (5 bases). CDR3 amino acids: CASSLTGVYEQYF. CDR3 DNA: TGTGCCAGCAGCTTAACAGGAGTGTACGAGCAGTACTTC.